The clone carrying this T cell receptor beta chain has only a few counts. Its antigen is not identified. This sample is part of a study of cytomegalovirus exposure and HLA in healthy donors. The primer mix had 60 Vbeta and 13 Jbeta primers. This table comes from immunoSEQ multiplex PCR, and its TCRdb copy is limited to in-frame clones, with some not included. Among 130,000 to 150,000 clones, around 78% were seen once, and the ten largest hold over 2%. Findings and limits, study-wide: A later analysis linked a missense DCLRE1C variant to TCR beta V- and J-gene trimming. The classifier was said to identify cytomegalovirus status with high specificity and sensitivity. The listing of roughly 160 TCR beta chains classed them as cytomegalovirus-associated. In all likelihood, a cluster of highly shared sequence variants was a sequencing artifact.

The sequenced sample was PBMCs. This receptor was identified in a woman aged 18-35 years in good health and CMV-seropositive.

As DNA, the CDR3 is TGTGCCAGCAGTTATGTTGGAGAGAACTATGGCTACACCTTC. It is translated as CASSYVGENYGYTF. The V and J genes are TRBV6-5 and TRBJ1-2; D gene ambiguous. The CDR3 totals 14 residues. Germline V gene sequence: CDR1 MNHEY, CDR2 SVGAGI. V was pared by 3 bases and J by 2 bases, with 10 bases between.